This record concerns one T cell receptor (beta chain) sequence. TCRdb passed the 5' RACE reads through MiXCR, listing each CDR3 protein once. The table shows under 550,000 distinct CDR3 sequences, with 20% to 25% occurring only once. The data are from a study of T cells after yellow fever vaccination. Study summary: Preparing low-cell-number fractions relied on SMART-Seq v4 Ultra Low Input.

The starting material was PBMCs, obtained roughly 20 days after the first yellow fever vaccination. This TCR came from a man aged 18 to 29 who received the YFV17D yellow fever vaccine.

The CDR3 region is CASSLTWHEQYF. As DNA, the CDR3 is TGCGCCAGCAGCTTAACATGGCACGAGCAGTACTTC. This sequence joins TRBV5-1 and TRBJ2-7; D not resolved. The CDR3 spans 12 residues. The V gene lost 2 bases and the J gene lost 5 bases, with 8 bases spanning the gap. CDR1 and CDR2 (germline): SGHRS, YFSETQ.